This T cell receptor beta chain was obtained from a study of cytomegalovirus exposure and HLA in healthy donors. CDR1 and CDR2 (germline): GTSNPN, SVGIG (reference sequence). Deletions cut 8 bases from V and 0 bases from J, with 19 bases between. The CDR3 is made up of 15 amino acids. 13 Jbeta primers and 60 Vbeta primers were used for the PCR. Some clones are missing from TCRdb's copy, which holds only in-frame ones; the method was immunoSEQ multiplex PCR. Recorded here are tens of thousands of clones; the top ten clones represent 1.1%. This receptor was taken from a woman in her 30s in good health and CMV-seronegative. Specimen: PBMCs. The chain has TRBV30 and TRBJ2-5, with D possibly matching TRBD2 (7 bases). This chain's CDR3 is CAGKWGGTHQETQYF. The DNA for the CDR3 is TGTGCCGGGAAATGGGGGGGCACCCACCAAGAGACCCAGTACTTC. Variable domain in full (rest from reference TRBV30 and TRBJ2-5): SQTIHQWPATLVQPVGSPLSLECTVEGTSNPNLYWYRQAAGRGLQLLFYSVGIGQISSEVPQNLSASRPQDRQFILSSKKLLLSDSGFYLCAGKWGGTHQETQYFGPGTRLLVL.